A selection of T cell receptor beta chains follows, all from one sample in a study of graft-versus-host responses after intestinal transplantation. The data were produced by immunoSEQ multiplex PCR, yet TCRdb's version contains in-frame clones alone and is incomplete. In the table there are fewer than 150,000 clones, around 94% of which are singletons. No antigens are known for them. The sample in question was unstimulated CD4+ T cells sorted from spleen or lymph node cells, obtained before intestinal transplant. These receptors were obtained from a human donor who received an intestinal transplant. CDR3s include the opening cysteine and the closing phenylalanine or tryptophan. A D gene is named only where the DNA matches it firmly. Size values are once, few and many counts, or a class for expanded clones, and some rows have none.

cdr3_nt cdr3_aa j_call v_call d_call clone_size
TGCAGCGTGGGGGAGGCCCAATACAATGAGCAGTTCTTC CSVGEAQYNEQFF TRBJ2-1 TRBV29-1 . .
TGTGCCAGCAGTACCGGACAGAACCACTATGGCTACACCTTC CASSTGQNHYGYTF TRBJ1-2 TRBV27 . .
TGTGCCAGCAGCTCAGGGGTAGGAGATACGCAGTATTTT CASSSGVGDTQYF TRBJ2-3 TRBV7-7 . .
TGTGCCAGCAGTGAATCTAGCGGGGCCGCCTACAATGAGCAGTTCTTC CASSESSGAAYNEQFF TRBJ2-1 TRBV25-1 TRBD2 .
TGTGCCAGCAGCCTGGGACTAGCGGGGGTAGTAGATACGCAGTATTTT CASSLGLAGVVDTQYF TRBJ2-3 TRBV5-6 TRBD2 .
TGTGCCAGGTTAATTAAGGATCATAGCAATCAGCCCCAGCATTTT CARLIKDHSNQPQHF TRBJ1-5 TRBV6-4 . few
TGTGCCAGTAGTCCAGTCCCGGGACAGAGAGCGAGCTCCTACAATGAGCAGTTCTTC CASSPVPGQRASSYNEQFF TRBJ2-1 TRBV19 TRBD1 .
TGCAGCGTTGGGGTCGAGGGGGGGACCGACTATGGCTACACCTTC CSVGVEGGTDYGYTF TRBJ1-2 TRBV29-1 . .
TGTGCCAGCAGCATGGACACAAATCAGCCCCAGCATTTT CASSMDTNQPQHF TRBJ1-5 TRBV7-8 . .
TGCAGTGCTTACAGGGGAAGCGGCTACACCTTC CSAYRGSGYTF TRBJ1-2 TRBV20-1 TRBD1 .
TGCGCCAGCAGCTTGGTAGGAGCTATTTCCCGGGGCTACACCTTC CASSLVGAISRGYTF TRBJ1-2 TRBV5-1 . once
TGTGCCAGCAGCTTGACAGTGAGGGGGGGAGGGTCACCCCTCCACTTT CASSLTVRGGGSPLHF TRBJ1-6 TRBV7-8 . .
TGTGCCTGGAGCGGACAGGGGATTCAGCCCCAGCATTTT CAWSGQGIQPQHF TRBJ1-5 TRBV30 TRBD1 .
TGTGCCAGCAGCTTAGATCCTTGGTCATCCGGGGAGCTGTTTTTT CASSLDPWSSGELFF TRBJ2-2 TRBV11-2 . .
TGCGCCAGCAGCCAATCTGCGCAGACCTCCTACGAGCAGTACTTC CASSQSAQTSYEQYF TRBJ2-7 TRBV4-1 . .
TGTGCCAGCAGACCACCGGGACTAGGAACAGATACGCAGTATTTT CASRPPGLGTDTQYF TRBJ2-3 TRBV7-2 TRBD2 .
TGTGCCAGCAGCTTAGTCACGGGTACGGGGCACAATGAGCAGTTCTTC CASSLVTGTGHNEQFF TRBJ2-1 TRBV13 . .
TGTGCCAGCAAACTAGATGGAGATACGCAGTATTTT CASKLDGDTQYF TRBJ2-3 TRBV2 . .
TGCGCCAGCAGCCTCATGGGACTAGCGACGCAAGAGACCCAGTACTTC CASSLMGLATQETQYF TRBJ2-5 TRBV5-1 TRBD2 .
TGTGCCAGCAGTTTAGAGGGATATCGTGATGAGCAGTTCTTC CASSLEGYRDEQFF TRBJ2-1 TRBV27 . .
TGCGCCAGCAGTGGGGCCCTGGATACGCAGTATTTT CASSGALDTQYF TRBJ2-3 TRBV10-2 . .
TGTGCCAGCAGCTTCGCGGGGGGGAGGCAAGAGACCCAGTACTTC CASSFAGGRQETQYF TRBJ2-5 TRBV5-6 TRBD2 .
TGCGCCAGCAGCCCCCCAACCGGGAGGCGGGGGGACGAGCAGTACTTC CASSPPTGRRGDEQYF TRBJ2-7 TRBV5-1 TRBD2 .
TGTGCCAGCAGCATGAGCGGGGCCGATAGCTCCTACGAGCAGTACTTC CASSMSGADSSYEQYF TRBJ2-7 TRBV4-2 TRBD2 .
TGTGCCATCAGTGAGGGGGGACTAGCGGGGGTCACAGATACGCAGTATTTT CAISEGGLAGVTDTQYF TRBJ2-3 TRBV10-3 TRBD2 .
TGTGCCAGCAGCGTTACAGAAAACACCGGGGAGCTGTTTTTT CASSVTENTGELFF TRBJ2-2 TRBV9 . once
TGTGCCAGCAGTTCAAACACCAGGGGTGAACCCCTCCACTTT CASSSNTRGEPLHF TRBJ1-6 TRBV27 . .
TGCGCCAGCAGCCCCGTGACTTCGACAGTCTACGAGCAGTACTTC CASSPVTSTVYEQYF TRBJ2-7 TRBV5-1 . .
TGCGCCAGCAGCCCGCAGGGGACGCTTACTAACTATGGCTACACCTTC CASSPQGTLTNYGYTF TRBJ1-2 TRBV5-1 . .
TGTGCCAGCAGTGTTCATAGGGGGCCCCTCCACTTT CASSVHRGPLHF TRBJ1-6 TRBV2 . .
TGTGCCAGCAGCTCGCGGGGAGCGGGGGCGAATCAAGAGACCCAGTACTTC CASSSRGAGANQETQYF TRBJ2-5 TRBV5-5 TRBD2 .
TGTGCCAGGGGACAGGGAAGGACCGGGGAGCTGTTTTTT CARGQGRTGELFF TRBJ2-2 TRBV19 TRBD1 .
TGTGCCAGCAGCTTGGAGCTCCGGACAGGGTTCTCTGAAGCTTTCTTT CASSLELRTGFSEAFF TRBJ1-1 TRBV5-4 TRBD1 .
TGCGCCAGCAGCCAAGATGCGGGGCACACTGAAGCTTTCTTT CASSQDAGHTEAFF TRBJ1-1 TRBV4-1 . once
TGTGCCAGCTCACGAGATGCAGGGGAAACTGAAGCTTTCTTT CASSRDAGETEAFF TRBJ1-1 TRBV18 . .
TGTGCCATCAGGCCGGGACTAGCGGGGGGGCAGTCGGGCACAGATACGCAGTATTTT CAIRPGLAGGQSGTDTQYF TRBJ2-3 TRBV10-3 TRBD2 .
TGTGCCAGCAGTTACTCCGATGTCCCCTCGGAGACCCAGTACTTC CASSYSDVPSETQYF TRBJ2-5 TRBV6-6 . .
TGTGCCAGCAGCTTCCAAAACATTCAGTACTTC CASSFQNIQYF TRBJ2-4 TRBV5-6 . .
TGTGCCAGCAGCGTGGGACTAGCGGGGGCCGGCACAGATACGCAGTATTTT CASSVGLAGAGTDTQYF TRBJ2-3 TRBV9 TRBD2 .
TGTGCCAGCAGCCGGACCCCCTTAGCGGAAGATACGCAGTATTTT CASSRTPLAEDTQYF TRBJ2-3 TRBV7-6 . .
TGTGCCAGCAGCCTTACTAGTACGGAAAACAATGAGCAGTTCTTC CASSLTSTENNEQFF TRBJ2-1 TRBV5-4 . .
TGTGCCAGCAGTGCGGGCGGGGGGTTCACAGATACGCAGTATTTT CASSAGGGFTDTQYF TRBJ2-3 TRBV6-1 TRBD2 few
TGTGCCTGGAGTGTAGGGACAGGGAATTGGCCCCTCCACTTT CAWSVGTGNWPLHF TRBJ1-6 TRBV30 TRBD1 .